Only one count was recorded for the clone carrying this T cell receptor beta chain. The sample is drawn from a study of blood T cell repertoires in COVID-19. Study background: COVID-19 samples collected from the United States, Italy and Spain covered acute and convalescent phases.

Germline CDR1 is SGDLS and CDR2 is YYNGEE. This CDR3 spans 15 amino acids. Trimming stripped 0 bases from V and 4 bases from J, with 13 bases between. Original analysis: For nucleated cells, counts were estimated from reference gene primer amplification. Sequencing was performed with immunoSEQ multiplex PCR; in TCRdb, only in-frame clones are kept and a portion is missing. D and trimming were read from the DNA, whereas the V and J calls and clone size are those reported in that table. The profile shows approximately 200,000 clones, approximately 88% of them singletons. Assignment of participants to cohorts was predicated upon participant-reported clinical history. Within 2 weeks before study entry, exposed participants met a COVID-19 case.

This chain uses TRBV9 with TRBJ1-1; maybe TRBD1 (6 bases). The TCR was taken from a woman younger than 45 who had been exposed to COVID-19. Sequencing was carried out using PBMCs or T cells enriched from blood (not recorded which). The CDR3 nucleotides are TGTGCCAGCAGCGTAGCTGGTCAGGGGCCCACTGAAGCTTTCTTT. Its protein product is CASSVAGQGPTEAFF.